This is a list of T cell receptor beta chains from one sample in a study of cytomegalovirus exposure and HLA in healthy donors. Libraries were prepared by immunoSEQ multiplex PCR; TCRdb keeps only in-frame clonotypes and omits some of them. This sample yields 180,000 or so clones, of which more than 70% are seen a single time; about 1.5% belongs to the top ten. The sequenced material came from PBMCs. The receptors derive from a male donor in good health and CMV-seronegative. The CDR3 runs from the conserved cysteine through the conserved F or W. The order of the fields is V gene, D gene, J gene, CDR3 DNA, CDR3 protein. A D gene is named only where the DNA matches it firmly.

>TRBV5-6|TRBD1|TRBJ2-7
TGTGCCAGCAGCTTGCGACAGGGGGCAATATATATTTCCTACGAGCAGTACTTC
CASSLRQGAIYISYEQYF
>TRBV4-2|TRBD1|TRBJ2-4
TGTGCCAGCAGCTCCCACCAGGGGGTCATTCAGTACTTC
CASSSHQGVIQYF
>TRBV5-1|-|TRBJ2-6
TGCGCCAGCAGCTTGGAGGGAGGTGGGGCCAACGTCCTGACTTTC
CASSLEGGGANVLTF
>TRBV2|TRBD2|TRBJ2-3
TGTGCCAGCAAAGGGACTAGAATAACAGATACGCAGTATTTT
CASKGTRITDTQYF
>TRBV5-1|-|TRBJ2-7
TGCGCCAGCAGCTTGGAGGGGTACCCTGGGTACGAGCAGTACTTC
CASSLEGYPGYEQYF
>TRBV30|TRBD1|TRBJ2-6
TGTGCCTGGAGTGAACAGGGGTCCGGGGCCAACGTCCTGACTTTC
CAWSEQGSGANVLTF
>TRBV7-3|TRBD2|TRBJ2-2
TGTGCCAGCAGCTTAAGGCGGGAGGGCCCGGACACCGGGGAGCTGTTTTTT
CASSLRREGPDTGELFF
>TRBV9|-|TRBJ1-2
TGTGCCAGCAGCGGTGCAATGACAGGCAGCTATGGCTACACCTTC
CASSGAMTGSYGYTF
>TRBV5-4|TRBD2|TRBJ2-5
TGTGCCAGCAGCTCGGGGACTAGCGGGAGGGCACGAGAGACCCAGTACTTC
CASSSGTSGRARETQYF
>TRBV5-8|TRBD1|TRBJ2-7
TGTGCCAGCAGCCCCCCCCGACAGGGGACGGGGGAGCAGTACTTC
CASSPPRQGTGEQYF